What follows describes a single T cell receptor (beta chain). Measured with immunoSEQ multiplex PCR; TCRdb has only the in-frame clones, and not every one. The top ten hold about 1.8% of the sample, which has some 37,000 clones, more than 65% seen once. This entry comes from a study of Siglec-9 on CD8 T cells in melanoma. Trimming left V 2 bases short and J 4 bases short, with 8 bases between. Per the germline V gene, CDR1 is MNHEY and CDR2 is SVGAGI. There are 14 residues in the CDR3. Sample: Siglec-9- CD8+ T cells sorted from blood. V gene TRBV6-5 combines with J gene TRBJ2-2, with D possibly being TRBD1 (5 bases). The origin of this receptor is a human donor in good health. In nucleotides, the CDR3 is TGTGCCAGCAGTTACGACAGTTCCACCGGGGAGCTGTTTTTT. This gives the protein CASSYDSSTGELFF.